This T cell receptor (beta chain) stems from a study of T cell repertoires in cytomegalovirus infection (dated by TCRdb to the late 2010s). With respect to the entire study: The peptide stimulations were aimed at well-studied HLA-B-restricted epitopes as well as recently identified HLA-C-restricted CMV epitopes, whose presentation resists viral immunomodulation. Donor HLA type was relevant to the analysis, as public TCR beta signatures indicated carriage of CMV infection together with the matching HLA type.

The V end gives up 6 bases and the J end 3 bases, leaving 10 bases in the junction not matched to a gene. The CDR3 sequence holds 16 residues, the cysteine and phenylalanine included. Only the CDR3 part of the read is kept: 48 bases, read in frame from the first base. Sequencing took place on an Illumina HiSeq 1500. TCRdb reprocessing: public reads trimmed at Q25 with fastp, clones called with MiXCR, in-frame beta chains kept. Every entry covers one CDR3 protein and lists the most common genes and DNA from its rows. In all, the sample holds about 920,000 distinct CDR3 sequences, and roughly a third of those were seen once. Jointly, the top ten make up roughly 12% of the sample. Turning to this clonotype: Its antigen remains undetermined. No base quality values were provided; no much bigger clone lies one nucleotide off.

Study-wide findings and limitations: The ex vivo response was dominated by HLA-C-restricted CMV-specific TCR beta clonotypes, and the single most frequent clonotype in two of eight donors was supplied by these HLA-C-restricted clonotypes. Cumulative frequency of public TCR beta family members discriminated carriers of CMV infection plus the relevant HLA type in this cohort and an independent 352-donor cohort.

The treatment or condition label corresponds to: in vitro stimulation with specific CMV peptide epitopes to enrich CMV-specific T cells. The rearranged chain carries TRBV12-3 or TRBV12-4 and TRBJ2-3; TRBD1 aligns with 9 central bases. Sequenced material: cultured CD8+ T cells from PBMCs, taken from culture after CMV antigen stimulation. The TCR was taken from a human donor in good health (CMV status not recorded). Some clones in this sample may be carry-over from other donors' samples. The CDR3 protein is CASRTDRGWGTDTQYF. In nucleotides, the sequence is TGTGCCAGCAGAACCGACAGGGGGTGGGGGACAGATACGCAGTATTTT.